One sample yielded the 16 T cell receptor beta chains listed below, sequenced in a study of beta chain features in type 1 diabetes. Reverse transcribing all isolated RNA meant expressed TCRB transcripts were sequenced. The table came from immunoSEQ multiplex PCR; TCRdb's copy has only in-frame clones and leaves some out. The sample includes about 900,000 clones, 15% to 20% of them seen just once. Input material: naive CD4+ T cells from blood. These receptors all stem from a woman aged 18 to 35 in good health.

Of note for this clone: At the DNA level, this CDR3 is encoded by other sequences in the same sample as well. This chain joins TRBV7-2 and TRBJ1-1; D possibly corresponds to TRBD1 (5 bases). There are 15 residues in the CDR3. Germline loops: CDR1 SGHTA, CDR2 FQGNSA. V lost 2 bases and J lost 0, with 10 bases in between. The CDR3 loop reads CASSLQGSMNTEAFF. Written as DNA, the CDR3 is TGTGCCAGCAGCTTACAGGGATCCATGAACACTGAAGCTTTCTTT.

CDR3 protein: CASLSTSGETQYF. CDR3 DNA: TGTGCCAGCCTGAGTACTAGTGGCGAGACCCAGTACTTC. The genes are TRBV28 and TRBJ2-5; tentative D call: TRBD2 (5 bases). CDR3 size: 13 residues. Germline lookup yields CDR1 MDHEN and CDR2 SYDVKM. Trimming removed 8 bases at V and 5 bases at J, with 15 bases between. The variable domain in full, completed from reference TRBV28 and TRBJ2-5, reads DVKVTQSSRYLVKRTGEKVFLECVQDMDHENMFWYRQDPGLGLRLIYFSYDVKMKEKGDIPEGYSVSREKKERFSLILESASTNQTSMYLCASLSTSGETQYFGPGTRLLVL.

This clone was observed a handful of times. The rearrangement links TRBV19 to TRBJ2-5; 9 bases are shared with TRBD2. V shed 7 bases, J shed 5 bases, and the junction held 8 bases outside the gene matches. Looked up from germline, CDR1 is LNHDA and CDR2 is SQIVND (reference sequence). The CDR3 totals 14 residues. The CDR3 nucleotides are TGTGCCAGTACCCCCAGGGCGGGAGGGGAGACCCAGTACTTC. It is translated as CASTPRAGGETQYF.

The rearrangement joins TRBV5-6 to TRBJ2-2, with 8 bases matching TRBD1. V lost 0 bases, J lost 5 bases, and 3 bases stayed unmatched. The germline V gene encodes CDR1 SGHDT and CDR2 YYEEEE. The CDR3 length is 15 residues. CDR3 DNA: TGTGCCAGCAGCTTGGTAGGACAGGGAACCGGGGAGCTGTTTTTT. Encoded protein: CASSLVGQGTGELFF.

In its sample, this clone was seen a few times. CDR3 protein: CASSQDVAGAVGEQFF. The CDR3 DNA is TGTGCCAGCAGCCAAGATGTAGCGGGAGCTGTAGGTGAGCAGTTCTTC. The chain has TRBV4-2 and TRBJ2-1; 9 positions agree with TRBD2. The CDR3 runs 16 residues. The V gene's germline CDR1 is LGHNA and CDR2 YNFKEQ. V shed 0 bases, J shed 9 bases, and the junction held 9 bases outside the gene matches.

The V gene is TRBV6-4, the J gene TRBJ1-2; the D is unclear. Trimming took 3 bases from V and 5 from J, leaving 10 bases between them. Germline V gene sequence: CDR1 MRHNA, CDR2 SNTAGT. This CDR3 has 13 amino acids. CDR3 sequence: CASSESGSYGYTF. In DNA, the CDR3 is TGTGCCAGCAGTGAGTCCGGGTCGTATGGCTACACCTTC.

V and J are TRBV18 and TRBJ2-3; no clear D. The CDR3 length is 15 residues. Germline CDR1 KGHSH, CDR2 LQKENI. V was cut by 1 base and J by 2 bases, with 10 bases left in between. The CDR3 coding sequence is TGTGCCAGCTCACCACGCGAACAGCTCACAGATACGCAGTATTTT. Its protein product is CASSPREQLTDTQYF.

In DNA, the CDR3 is TGTGCCAGCAGTCCACGGACAGGTAGGAATGAGCAGTTCTTC. Amino acid sequence: CASSPRTGRNEQFF. This chain connects TRBV27 to TRBJ2-1; 7 bases map to TRBD1. This CDR3 has 14 residues. Trimming cost V 5 bases and J 7 bases; bases outside gene matches: 8. Germline loops: CDR1 MNHEY, CDR2 SMNVEV (reference sequence).

This clone was recorded a few times. The genes are TRBV5-1 and TRBJ2-4, with D perhaps TRBD2 (7 bases). CDR1 is SGHRS, CDR2 YFSETQ, per germline. The CDR3 contains 16 residues. Trimming left V 4 bases short and J 0 bases short, with 14 bases between. CDR3 in amino acids: CASSRGGPLAKNIQYF. The CDR3 nucleotides are TGCGCCAGCAGCAGGGGGGGCCCCCTAGCCAAAAACATTCAGTACTTC. The whole variable domain, filled in from reference TRBV5-1 and TRBJ2-4, reads KAGVTQTPRYLIKTRGQQVTLSCSPISGHRSVSWYQQTPGQGLQFLFEYFSETQRNKGNFPGRFSGRQFSNSRSEMNVSTLELGDSALYLCASSRGGPLAKNIQYFGAGTRLSVL.

The chain couples TRBV6-1 to TRBJ1-1, with a tentative D call TRBD1 (5 bases). Per germline, CDR1 MNHNS and CDR2 SASEGT. Trimming pared 1 base from V and 8 bases from J, leaving 11 bases between. This CDR3 region has 13 residues. CDR3 bases: TGTGCCAGCAGTGAAGTTCGGGGCAGGGAAGCTTTCTTT. Its protein product is CASSEVRGREAFF.

This clone was found a few times. The chain joins TRBV9 to TRBJ1-2; a weak D match, TRBD1 (6 bases). CDR1 SGDLS and CDR2 YYNGEE come from the germline V gene. The V and J ends lost 2 bases and 0 bases respectively, with 11 bases between them. The CDR3 is 15 amino acids. CDR3 in amino acids: CASSVAGTSNYGYTF. Written as DNA, the CDR3 is TGTGCCAGCAGCGTCGCCGGGACATCTAACTATGGCTACACCTTC.

V gene TRBV4-3 combines with J gene TRBJ1-2, with D possibly TRBD1 on 5 matching bases. The germline V gene has CDR1 LGHNA and CDR2 YSLEER. V was shortened by 1 base and J by 1 base, with 19 bases between the two germline ends. The CDR3 runs 18 residues. The CDR3 protein is CASSQVGGLGEFNYGYTF. In DNA form, the CDR3 reads TGCGCCAGCAGCCAAGTTGGTGGGCTAGGGGAATTTAACTATGGCTACACCTTC.

This clone was detected only a few times. The chain employs TRBV10-3 and TRBJ1-2, with 7 bases fitting TRBD1. From germline, CDR1 is ENHRY and CDR2 SYGVKD. The length of the CDR3 is 15 residues. V lost 1 base, J lost 5 bases, and 7 bases stayed unmatched. The CDR3 loop reads CAISEFATGTYGYTF. CDR3 in DNA: TGTGCCATCAGTGAGTTTGCGACAGGGACTTATGGCTACACCTTC.

The chain is built from TRBV6-1 and TRBJ1-2; D is unclear. The germline CDR1 and CDR2 sequences are MNHNS and SASEGT. The CDR3 loop spans 15 amino acids. The germline V and J ends were trimmed by 2 bases and 3 bases, with 13 bases remaining between them. The CDR3 nucleotides read TGTGCCAGCAGTGAAATGTACAGCCGACACTATGGCTACACCTTC. This encodes CASSEMYSRHYGYTF.

The genes are TRBV7-9 and TRBJ2-7; D possibly corresponds to TRBD2 (6 bases). In germline, CDR1 is SEHNR, CDR2 FQNEAQ (reference sequence). V was cut by 0 bases and J by 4 bases, with 16 bases left in between. This CDR3 has 16 amino acids. The CDR3 loop reads CASSLAPGEVGYEQYF. The CDR3 coding sequence is TGTGCCAGCAGCTTAGCGCCGGGAGAGGTGGGTTACGAGCAGTACTTC.

This clone was seen a few times. DNA for the CDR3: TGCGCCAGCAGCCGTCATGAGGGGCGAGGCAATGAGCAGTTCTTC. Protein sequence: CASSRHEGRGNEQFF. The chain couples TRBV4-1 to TRBJ2-1; D might be TRBD1 or TRBD2, each matching 5 bases. Germline-derived CDR1 and CDR2 are MGHRA and YSYEKL. CDR3 length: 15 amino acids. Trimming removed 4 bases from V and 6 bases from J, with 16 bases in between.